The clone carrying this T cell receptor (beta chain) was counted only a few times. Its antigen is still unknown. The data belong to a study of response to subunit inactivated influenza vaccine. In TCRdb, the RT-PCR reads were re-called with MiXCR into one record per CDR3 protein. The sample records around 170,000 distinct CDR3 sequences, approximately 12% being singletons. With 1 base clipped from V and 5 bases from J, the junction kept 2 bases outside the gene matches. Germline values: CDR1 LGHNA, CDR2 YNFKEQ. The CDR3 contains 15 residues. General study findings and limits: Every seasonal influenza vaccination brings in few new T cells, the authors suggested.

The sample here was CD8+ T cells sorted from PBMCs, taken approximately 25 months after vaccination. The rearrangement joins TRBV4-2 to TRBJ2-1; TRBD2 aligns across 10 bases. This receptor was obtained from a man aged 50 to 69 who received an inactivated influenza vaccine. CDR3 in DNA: TGTGCCAGCAGCCAAGGAGCGGGGGGGAACAATGAGCAGTTCTTC. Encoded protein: CASSQGAGGNNEQFF.